This T cell receptor (beta chain) was profiled in a study of response to subunit inactivated influenza vaccine. V shed 3 bases, J shed 0 bases, and the junction held 10 bases outside the gene matches. The germline V gene encodes CDR1 SGHRS and CDR2 YFSETQ. The CDR3 covers 19 residues. Study findings and constraints: It was the authors' suggestion that each seasonal influenza vaccination recruits few new T cells.

For this clonotype: Its target is unknown.

Each CDR3 protein gets one entry after TCRdb re-called the RT-PCR reads with MiXCR. Among about 700,000 distinct CDR3 sequences, 14% were seen once, and the ten largest hold 6% to 8%. V usage is TRBV5-1 and J usage is TRBJ2-1, with 12 bases matching TRBD1. Sequencing used PBMCs from blood, obtained 14 to 15 days before vaccination. This clonotype was sampled from a man aged 50 or older who received an inactivated influenza vaccine. The CDR3 DNA reads TGCGCCAGCAGCTCCCCGGGACAGGGGGCTCCAGGCTCCTACAATGAGCAGTTCTTC. Translating gives CASSSPGQGAPGSYNEQFF.